This TCR beta chain was observed in a study of T cell changes during pregnancy in multiple sclerosis. This CDR3 region has 17 residues. CDR1 is KGHSH and CDR2 is LQKENI in the germline V gene. V trimming: 3 bases; J trimming: 1 base; junction bases outside the gene matches: 7. Here immunoSEQ multiplex PCR was the method, and the copy in TCRdb shows in-frame clones only, minus some. The table includes about 40,000 clones, 92% detected once. V usage is TRBV18 and J usage is TRBJ2-1, with 9 nucleotides matching TRBD2. The sample consisted of CD4+ T cells from peripheral blood mononuclear cells, taken before pregnancy. The receptor was derived from a female donor with multiple sclerosis, enrolled in a pregnancy study. CDR3 sequence: CASSPPGLALSYNEQFF. As DNA, the CDR3 is TGTGCCAGCTCACCTCCTGGACTAGCGCTTTCCTACAATGAGCAGTTCTTC.